The clone carrying this TCR beta chain was recorded many times. The CDR3 sequence is 15 residues long. Germline V gene data show CDR1 as SGHTA and CDR2 as FQGNSA. V lost 5 bases and J 3 bases, leaving 16 bases between the germline ends. This specimen comes from a study of human T cells and chemical hapten exposure. The library labeled individual cDNA molecules by adding unique molecular identifiers to them. TCRdb reanalysed the RACE reads using MiXCR and keeps one entry per CDR3 protein. The sample yields over 60,000 distinct CDR3 sequences, about a tenth seen once. Time point defined: patch test 2, 6 weeks after DPC sensitization. Treatment noted: therapeutic diphenylcyclopropenone sensitization with weekly scalp DPC.

The sequencing used whole blood, collected in connection with sensitization to the hapten diphenylcyclopropenone (DPC). This rearrangement joins TRBV7-2 to TRBJ2-5; tentative D call: TRBD2 (5 bases). This receptor was identified in a woman aged 50 to 65 with alopecia areata. Some clones in this sample may be carry-over from other donors' samples. The CDR3 nucleotides are TGTGCCAGCAGCGGACGGCCCCCGAGGGAAGAGACCCAGTACTTC. This sequence encodes CASSGRPPREETQYF.